This TCR beta chain was sequenced for a study of blood T cell repertoires in COVID-19. As for the study in general: Spain, Italy and the United States supplied samples that represented acute and convalescent COVID-19. T cells, B-cell-depleted T cells, or PBMCs provided the cDNA or gDNA that served as material.

Methods used by the authors: Amplification of reference gene primers was used by the study to estimate nucleated cell counts. Sequencing was performed with immunoSEQ multiplex PCR; in TCRdb, only in-frame clones are kept and a portion is missing. That table gives V, J and clone size, and the DNA gave D and trimming. The data hold approximately 380,000 clones, with roughly 85% observed a single time. The V end lost 1 base, the J end lost 8 bases, and 14 bases lay between the germline ends. The germline CDR1 and CDR2 sequences are SEHNR and FQNEAQ (reference sequence). The CDR3 totals 15 residues. Sequencing input: peripheral blood. The rearrangement links TRBV7-9 to TRBJ2-2; TRBD1 might be the D (6 bases). The receptor comes from a woman between 18 and 29 years old with acute or convalescent COVID-19. CDR3 protein: CASSLGTDNRGELFF. The DNA for the CDR3 is TGTGCCAGCAGCTTAGGGACAGACAACAGAGGGGAGCTGTTTTTT.